One sample yielded the 16 T cell receptor beta chains listed below, sequenced in a study of cytomegalovirus exposure and HLA in healthy donors. PCR primers comprised 60 Vbeta and 13 Jbeta primers. This table comes from immunoSEQ multiplex PCR, and its TCRdb copy is limited to in-frame clones, with some not included. This table has over 150,000 clones, 60% to 80% appearing once. The source material was PBMCs. These receptors were obtained from a woman aged 18-29 years in good health and CMV-seronegative.

V and J are TRBV30 and TRBJ2-1; D is perhaps TRBD2 (6 bases). The germline V gene encodes CDR1 GTSNPN and CDR2 SVGIG (reference sequence). This CDR3 is 15 amino acids long. V was clipped by 1 base and J by 9 bases, with 19 bases between them. Written as DNA, the CDR3 is TGTGCCTGGAGTGCCCCGCCTAGCGTTTGGGGTGAGCAGTTCTTC. Translation gives CAWSAPPSVWGEQFF.

The chain is built from TRBV6-5 and TRBJ1-1; the D gene is possibly TRBD1 (5 bases). Per the germline V gene, CDR1 is MNHEY and CDR2 is SVGAGI. This CDR3 comprises 15 residues. V was clipped by 0 bases and J by 3 bases, with 11 bases between them. The CDR3 region is CASSYSRQWDTEAFF. CDR3 bases: TGTGCCAGCAGTTACTCGAGACAGTGGGACACTGAAGCTTTCTTT.

This chain joins TRBV6-6 and TRBJ1-4; D unclear. From germline, CDR1 is MNHNY and CDR2 SVGAGI (reference sequence). With 2 bases removed from V and 7 bases from J, the gap between germline ends came to 14 bases. The CDR3 spans 15 residues. The CDR3 here is CASSYGRPPSEKLFF. The CDR3 DNA is TGTGCCAGCAGTTACGGGCGACCACCTTCTGAAAAACTGTTTTTT.

The V and J genes are TRBV28 and TRBJ1-3; 8 bases align to TRBD1. Germline-derived CDR1 and CDR2 are MDHEN and SYDVKM. Germline trimming cut 3 bases from V and 0 bases from J; bases unmatched to any gene: 4. The CDR3 covers 16 residues. The CDR3: CASSFRGPDSGNTIYF. CDR3 coding DNA: TGTGCCAGCAGTTTCAGGGGGCCGGACTCTGGAAACACCATATATTTT.

The V and J genes are TRBV30 and TRBJ2-6, with 7 bases identical to TRBD1. CDR1 and CDR2 from the germline V gene are GTSNPN and SVGIG (reference sequence). After removal of 0 bases from V and 2 bases from J, the junction contained 4 bases not matched to a gene. CDR3 length: 16 amino acids. CDR3 residues: CAWSVRQGAGANVLTF. CDR3 DNA: TGTGCCTGGAGTGTAAGACAGGGAGCTGGGGCCAACGTCCTGACTTTC.

The chain links TRBV30 to TRBJ2-7, with D perhaps matching TRBD2 (6 bases). The CDR3 loop spans 13 amino acids. Germline CDR1 and CDR2: GTSNPN and SVGIG (reference sequence). Trimming took 6 bases from V and 0 from J, leaving 12 bases between them. The CDR3 DNA sequence: TGTGCCTGCCTCTCGGGAGTCTCCTACGAGCAGTACTTC. Amino acid sequence: CACLSGVSYEQYF.

V is TRBV28 and J is TRBJ1-2; 7 bases line up with TRBD1. The CDR3 consists of 16 residues. Germline loops: CDR1 MDHEN, CDR2 SYDVKM. V lost 8 bases and J lost 8; bases outside the gene matches: 20. The CDR3 region has the DNA TGTGCCAGCTCATGGAGCTTCAGAGGGGGCGCGCAGGGCTACACCTTC. Encoded protein: CASSWSFRGGAQGYTF.

The chain carries TRBV28 and TRBJ1-2; 11 positions agree with TRBD1. Looked up from germline, CDR1 is MDHEN and CDR2 is SYDVKM. V was clipped by 4 bases and J by 5 bases; unmatched bases: 6. The CDR3 length is 15 residues. The CDR3 bases are TGTGCCAGCAGTTCCCCTGGGACAGGGGGGTATGGCTACACCTTC. Protein sequence: CASSSPGTGGYGYTF.

The table lists this clone with a count of one. The chain links TRBV4-2 to TRBJ1-2, with 10 bases fitting TRBD1. V gave up 1 base and J gave up 5 bases; unmatched junction bases: 7. This CDR3 spans 16 amino acids. The germline V gene has CDR1 LGHNA and CDR2 YNFKEQ. CDR3 protein: CASSQATGGFFYGYTF. CDR3 nucleotides: TGTGCCAGCAGCCAAGCGACAGGGGGCTTCTTTTATGGCTACACCTTC.

The V gene is TRBV7-3, the J gene TRBJ1-1; 8 bases align to TRBD1. This CDR3 comprises 14 residues. V shed 5 bases, J shed 4 bases, and the junction held 6 bases outside the gene matches. Germline V CDR1 and CDR2: SGHTA, FQGTGA. The CDR3 DNA follows: TGTGCCAGCAGCCCACAGGGGGGCGGCACTGAAGCTTTCTTT. Residues: CASSPQGGGTEAFF.

The chain is built from TRBV19 and TRBJ1-4, with D possibly TRBD1 on 6 matching bases. The CDR3 is made up of 16 amino acids. Germline V gene data show CDR1 as LNHDA and CDR2 as SQIVND (reference sequence). V lost 5 bases to trimming and J lost 2 bases, with 15 bases between them. CDR3 sequence reads: CASSLKGGRTNEKLFF. For the CDR3, the DNA is TGTGCCAGTAGTCTAAAGGGGGGGCGGACTAATGAAAAACTGTTTTTT.

The chain joins TRBV9 to TRBJ2-1; 13 bases agree with TRBD2. Germline CDR1 SGDLS, CDR2 YYNGEE. Trimming took 7 bases from V and 7 from J; bases not matched to a gene: 5. The CDR3 length is 14 residues. In DNA, the CDR3 is TGTGCCAGCGCCACTAGCGGGGGGGCGAATGAGCAGTTCTTC. It codes for CASATSGGANEQFF.

CDR3 bases: TGCGCCACAGGAACCGGGACAGGAACCTACGAGCAGTACTTC. Protein product: CATGTGTGTYEQYF. The chain uses TRBV10-1 and TRBJ2-7, with TRBD1 identical over 8 bases. The germline V gene has CDR1 WNHNN and CDR2 SYGVQD (reference sequence). This CDR3 has 14 residues. V shed 10 bases, J shed 2 bases, and the junction held 10 bases outside the gene matches.

The chain couples TRBV27 to TRBJ2-6; D unclear. CDR1 is MNHEY and CDR2 is SMNVEV in the germline V gene (reference sequence). Trimming removed 3 bases from V and 0 bases from J, with 9 bases in between. This CDR3 is built from 16 residues. DNA of the CDR3: TGTGCCAGCAGTTTCTCGGGTTTCTCTGGGGCCAACGTCCTGACTTTC. It is translated as CASSFSGFSGANVLTF.

This clone was seen once. The chain couples TRBV28 to TRBJ1-2; the D gene is possibly TRBD1 (5 bases). The CDR3 is 12 residues long. The V gene's germline CDR1 is MDHEN and CDR2 SYDVKM. The V and J ends lost 6 bases and 4 bases respectively, with 9 bases between them. CDR3 DNA: TGTGCCAGCAGGCTAGGGGTCTATGGCTACACCTTC. This codes for CASRLGVYGYTF.

This clone is a singleton in its sample. This chain connects TRBV2 to TRBJ2-1; TRBD1 agrees at 11 bases. This CDR3 contains 16 residues. Germline V gives CDR1 SNHLY, CDR2 FYNNEI. Germline trimming cut 6 bases from V and 7 bases from J; bases unmatched to any gene: 11. CDR3 sequence reads: CASRGPDRGLSNEQFF. The DNA for the CDR3 is TGTGCCAGCAGGGGTCCGGACAGGGGGCTTTCAAATGAGCAGTTCTTC.